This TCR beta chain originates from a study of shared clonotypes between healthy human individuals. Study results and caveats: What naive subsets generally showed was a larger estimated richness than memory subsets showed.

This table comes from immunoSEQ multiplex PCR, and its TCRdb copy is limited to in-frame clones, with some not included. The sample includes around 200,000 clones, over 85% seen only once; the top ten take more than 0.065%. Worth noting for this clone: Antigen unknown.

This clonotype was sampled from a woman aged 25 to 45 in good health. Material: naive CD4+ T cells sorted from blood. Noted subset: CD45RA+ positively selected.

CDR3 DNA: TGCGCCAGCAGCCAAGATGGGACATTCTCCTACGAGCAGTACTTC. Its translation is CASSQDGTFSYEQYF. The chain uses TRBV4-1 and TRBJ2-7, with D perhaps TRBD1 (6 bases). V was shortened by 0 bases and J by 0 bases, with 9 bases between the two germline ends. Germline assignment: CDR1 MGHRA and CDR2 YSYEKL. There are 15 residues in the CDR3.